Here is one T cell receptor beta chain with its context. Its cognate antigen is unknown. This sample is part of a study of lymphopenia after photon versus proton radiotherapy. Notes on the study in general: Oligoclonal CD8+ Temra expansion after nadir drove photon patients' diversity drop. Only patients who died were analyzed for survival; proton advantage is unproven.

Using immunoSEQ multiplex PCR, the repertoire was profiled, and TCRdb retains in-frame clones only, with some absent. The table shows 20,000 to 25,000 clones, with 85% occurring only once. Sequenced material: peripheral blood, taken from a patient treated with photon-based radiotherapy. This sequence was found in a man between 60 and 75 years old with pancreatic cancer.

CDR3 region: CASSSYGGNQPQHF. CDR3 bases: TGTGCCAGCAGTTCCTACGGGGGCAATCAGCCCCAGCATTTT. This chain connects TRBV27 to TRBJ1-5; D remains ambiguous. V was shortened by 4 bases and J by 2 bases, with 9 bases between the two germline ends. CDR3 length equals 14 residues. Per the germline V gene, CDR1 is MNHEY and CDR2 is SMNVEV (reference sequence).